Detailed here is one T cell receptor beta chain. Its antigen is currently unknown. Using immunoSEQ multiplex PCR, the repertoire was profiled, and TCRdb retains in-frame clones only, with some absent. The repertoire holds a few thousand clones, with about 35% as singletons. The data were obtained in a study of T cells in localized non-small cell lung cancer. V lost 3 bases, J lost 1 base, and 6 bases stayed unmatched. The CDR3 is 17 residues long. CDR1 and CDR2 from the germline V gene are SGHNT and YENEEA. The study's findings and limits: It was uninvolved adjacent lung that showed the highest T cell clonality, exceeding tumor. Higher adjacent-lung clonality was associated with shorter survival. Adjacent lung had a median around 60 of the 100 largest tumor clones.

This sequence joins TRBV11-3 and TRBJ2-2; 9 bases map to TRBD2. The source was lung tumor tissue, collected before any cancer treatment. The receptor was derived from a female donor older than 55 with stage I lung adenocarcinoma. The CDR3 nucleotides read TGTGCCAGCAGCTTCATTATTAGCGGGGGGAACACCGGGGAGCTGTTTTTT. Translated: CASSFIISGGNTGELFF.